Presented here are 22 T cell receptor beta chains from one specimen sequenced in a study of regulatory T cells in long-lasting Graves disease. Documented time point: newly diagnosed GD, antithyroid drugs for less than 3 months. PBMC RNA was the source of the TCR library. Combining iRepertoire HTBI primers with Arm-PCR of CDR3 regions, the authors built TCR beta libraries. TCRdb re-analysed the multiplex PCR reads in MiXCR, keeping a single row per CDR3 protein. The sample includes approximately 390,000 distinct CDR3 sequences, roughly 17% of them seen just once. The same sample was also used in a study of T cells in Graves' hyperthyroidism and ophthalmopathy.

The sample here was peripheral blood mononuclear cells (PBMCs), taken at new diagnosis, from a patient treated with antithyroid drugs. These receptor sequences come from a woman in her late teens or twenties with Graves disease.

This clonotype was observed at least ten times. The chain joins TRBV30 to TRBJ1-3; TRBD1 agrees at 8 bases. Trimming cost V 7 bases and J 2 bases; bases outside gene matches: 1. The CDR3 consists of 12 residues. Germline CDR1 is GTSNPN and CDR2 is SVGIG (reference sequence). In DNA form, the CDR3 reads TGTGCCTCGGACAGGGCTGGAAACACCATATATTTT. Residues: CASDRAGNTIYF. Combining the CDR3 with reference TRBV30 and TRBJ1-3 gives the whole variable domain SQTIHQWPATLVQPVGSPLSLECTVEGTSNPNLYWYRQAAGRGLQLLFYSVGIGQISSEVPQNLSASRPQDRQFILSSKKLLLSDSGFYLCASDRAGNTIYFGEGSWLTVV.

As concerns this clonotype: A read error is possible here, since a much larger clone lies one base away. This rearrangement joins TRBV7-3 to TRBJ2-5; possibly TRBD1 or TRBD2 for D (6 bases each). This CDR3 is built from 14 residues. The germline V gene has CDR1 SGHTA and CDR2 FQGTGA. The CDR3 loop reads CASSLSPGEETQCF. In nucleotides, the CDR3 is TGTGCCAGCAGCTTATCCCCAGGGGAGGAGACCCAGTGCTTC.

This clonotype was counted at least ten times. The rearrangement links TRBV11-2 to TRBJ2-2; D gene uncertain. The CDR3 covers 13 residues. Trimming cost V 5 bases and J 6 bases, with 10 bases left between them. Germline V gives CDR1 SGHAT, CDR2 FQNNGV. The CDR3 nucleotides are TGTGCCAGCAGCCCCCCCCGCCCCGGGGAGCTGTTTTTT. It translates to CASSPPRPGELFF.

This clonotype has just a few counts. The gene calls are TRBV5-4 and TRBJ2-3; 10 bases line up with TRBD2. This CDR3 has 15 residues. Looked up from germline, CDR1 is SGHNT and CDR2 is YYREEE (reference sequence). Trimming removed 4 bases from V and 4 bases from J; junction bases left unmatched: 6. CDR3 in amino acids: CASSLLAGPPDTQYF. The CDR3 bases are TGTGCCAGCAGCCTACTAGCGGGGCCGCCAGATACGCAGTATTTT.

This clonotype was detected ten times or more. This chain links TRBV4-2 with TRBJ2-7, with TRBD2 matching 9 bases. Germline CDR1 reads LGHNA; CDR2 reads YNFKEQ. V gave up 1 base and J gave up 6 bases; unmatched junction bases: 1. This CDR3 has 13 amino acids. CDR3 coding DNA: TGTGCCAGCAGCCAAGCGACTAGCGGCGAGCAGTACTTC. The encoded protein is CASSQATSGEQYF.

The chain is built from TRBV27 and TRBJ1-6; D not resolved. Germline lookup yields CDR1 MNHEY and CDR2 SMNVEV (reference sequence). Between the trimmed V and J ends, which lost 3 bases and 6 bases, there was a span of 15 bases. The CDR3 has 16 amino acids. The DNA of the CDR3 is TGTGCCAGCAGTTTCCAGCCGCCGCAAATTAATTCACCCCTCCACTTT. Amino acids: CASSFQPPQINSPLHF.

This clonotype was detected many times. The chain joins TRBV30 to TRBJ1-6; D is ambiguous. Trimming took off 3 bases at V and 7 bases at J, with 10 bases between the two ends. There are 13 residues in the CDR3. Per germline, CDR1 GTSNPN and CDR2 SVGIG (reference sequence). This CDR3 is CAWRKELNSPLHF. The DNA of the CDR3 is TGTGCCTGGAGAAAGGAGCTCAATTCACCCCTCCACTTT.

This clonotype was picked up many times. V gene TRBV12-3 or TRBV12-4 combines with J gene TRBJ1-2; D not resolved. Trimming took off 5 bases at V and 4 bases at J, with 11 bases between the two ends. The CDR3 is 13 residues long. Here the CDR3 DNA reads TGTGCCAGCAGTCAGACATCCCTCTATGGCTACACCTTC. It yields the protein CASSQTSLYGYTF.

This clonotype was counted ten times or more. This chain connects TRBV6-2 or TRBV6-3 to TRBJ2-1; 14 bases line up with TRBD2. Germline lookup yields CDR1 MNHEY and CDR2 SVGEGT. The V gene end was trimmed by 5 bases and the J gene end by 5 bases; junction bases not matched to a gene: 5. The CDR3 covers 16 residues. The CDR3, as DNA: TGTGCCAGCAGTGAAGCGGGACTAGCGGGAGACAATGAGCAGTTCTTC. It yields the protein CASSEAGLAGDNEQFF.

This clonotype was recorded many times. This chain uses TRBV5-1 with TRBJ2-2; maybe TRBD1 (5 bases). Germline V gene sequence: CDR1 SGHRS, CDR2 YFSETQ. The CDR3 runs to 15 residues. Trimming pared 1 base from V and 0 bases from J, leaving 7 bases between. The CDR3 DNA sequence: TGCGCCAGCAGCTTGCAGGGTTCGAACACCGGGGAGCTGTTTTTT. It translates to CASSLQGSNTGELFF. The whole variable domain, filled in from reference TRBV5-1 and TRBJ2-2, reads KAGVTQTPRYLIKTRGQQVTLSCSPISGHRSVSWYQQTPGQGLQFLFEYFSETQRNKGNFPGRFSGRQFSNSRSEMNVSTLELGDSALYLCASSLQGSNTGELFFGEGSRLTVL.

Worth noting for this clonotype: With a much larger clone just one base away, this may be a read error. The genes are TRBV2 and TRBJ1-6; a possible D gene is TRBD1 (5 bases). The CDR3 has 17 amino acids. Per the germline V gene, CDR1 is SNHLY and CDR2 is FYNNEI. The CDR3 protein is CASSERGAHLEDSPLDF. The CDR3 DNA is TGTGCCAGCAGTGAAAGAGGGGCCCATCTCGAGGATTCACCCCTCGACTTT. Based on the CDR3 plus reference TRBV2 and TRBJ1-6, the full variable domain is EPEVTQTPSHQVTQMGQEVILRCVPISNHLYFYWYRQILGQKVEFLVSFYNNEISEKSEIFDDQFSVERPDGSNFTLKIRSTKLEDSAMYFCASSERGAHLEDSPLDFGNGTRLTVT.

This clonotype was counted a single time. This likely stems from a read error, as it lies one base from a far larger clone. The CDR3 nucleotides read TGTGCCAGCGGGCCACATTTCCCTAGCACAGATACGCAGTATTTT. Its protein is CASGPHFPSTDTQYF. The chain joins TRBV2 to TRBJ2-3; D gene ambiguous. The CDR3 runs to 15 residues. The V gene's germline CDR1 is SNHLY and CDR2 FYNNEI. V dropped 8 bases and J dropped 0 bases, with 15 bases sitting between them.

A few counts support this clonotype. The gene calls are TRBV19 and TRBJ2-2; 8 nucleotides agree with TRBD1. Trimming removed 4 bases from V and 4 bases from J; junction bases left unmatched: 5. CDR1 LNHDA and CDR2 SQIVND come from the germline V gene (reference sequence). The CDR3 runs 15 residues. The CDR3 DNA reads TGTGCCAGTAGTAAGGACAGGGTGGGCACCGGGGAGCTGTTTTTT. The encoded protein is CASSKDRVGTGELFF.

Many counts were recorded for this clonotype. The chain has TRBV2 and TRBJ2-5; 7 bases are shared with TRBD1. CDR3 size: 13 residues. V shed 9 bases, J shed 3 bases, and the junction held 7 bases outside the gene matches. Looked up from germline, CDR1 is SNHLY and CDR2 is FYNNEI. The CDR3 protein is CARHRDRKETQYF. CDR3 nucleotides: TGTGCCAGGCACCGGGACAGAAAAGAGACCCAGTACTTC.

The CDR3 sequence is CASSLGGLTIHEQFF. The DNA of the CDR3 is TGTGCCAGCAGCCTTGGTGGGCTTACGATTCATGAGCAGTTCTTC. This sequence joins TRBV11-3 and TRBJ2-1; D not resolved. V was shortened by 5 bases and J by 8 bases, with 19 bases between the two germline ends. Germline loops: CDR1 SGHNT, CDR2 YENEEA. CDR3 length: 15 amino acids.

A word on this clonotype: A much more abundant neighbour one base away suggests this may be a read error. This chain uses TRBV6-2 or TRBV6-3 with TRBJ2-1; weak D call: TRBD2 (6 bases). The CDR3 has 14 amino acids. In germline, CDR1 is MNHEY, CDR2 SVGEGT. CDR3 amino acids: CVSRASGTFGEQFF. CDR3 DNA sequence: TGTGTCAGCAGGGCCTCCGGGACTTTCGGTGAGCAGTTCTTC.

The table lists this clonotype with many counts. The V gene is TRBV20-1, the J gene TRBJ1-1; D is uncertain. This CDR3 is built from 14 residues. The germline V gene has CDR1 DFQATT and CDR2 SNEGSKA (reference sequence). Trimming took 1 base from V and 2 from J, leaving 11 bases between them. The CDR3 coding sequence is TGCAGTGCTAGAGTGTGGGGTGCTAACACTGAAGCTTTCTTT. Protein: CSARVWGANTEAFF.

This clonotype was recorded many times. J is TRBJ1-5 and V is TRBV28; the match to TRBD1 covers 7 bases. Per germline, CDR1 MDHEN and CDR2 SYDVKM. The CDR3 has 13 amino acids. Trimming at V came to 6 bases and at J to 4 bases, leaving 3 bases not matched to a gene. DNA of the CDR3: TGTGCCAGCAGAGGACAGGAGAATCAGCCCCAGCATTTT. This sequence encodes CASRGQENQPQHF.

Points on this clonotype: One junction end does not reproduce the germline sequence, and a read error may be involved. This chain uses TRBV4-1 with TRBJ2-5; weak D call: TRBD1 (6 bases). This CDR3 spans 14 amino acids. Germline V CDR1 and CDR2: MGHRA, YSYEKL. The CDR3 region has the DNA TGCGCCAGCAGCCATGACAGGAGACAAGAGACCCGGTACTTC. Amino acid sequence: CASSHDRRQETRYF.

Concerning this clonotype: One base away lies a much larger clone, so this may be a sequencing read error. The rearrangement links TRBV30 to TRBJ1-2; no definite D call. Germline CDR1 GTSNPN, CDR2 SVGIG (reference sequence). The CDR3 has 13 amino acids. The V gene lost 1 base and the J gene lost 0 bases, with 6 bases spanning the gap. CDR3 sequence reads: CAWSGSANYGYTF. The CDR3 DNA sequence: TGTGCCTGGAGTGGGAGTGCTAACTATGGCTACACCTTC.

This clonotype was recorded a few times. This rearrangement joins TRBV20-1 to TRBJ2-3, with D hard to call. Trimming removed 6 bases at V and 1 base at J, with 11 bases between. CDR3 size: 13 residues. Germline assignment: CDR1 DFQATT and CDR2 SNEGSKA (reference sequence). This chain's CDR3 is CSATGVGTDTQYF. CDR3 sequence (DNA): TGCAGTGCAACCGGAGTTGGCACAGATACGCAGTATTTT.

This clonotype was counted ten times or more. The chain uses TRBV12-3 or TRBV12-4 and TRBJ2-3; D possibly corresponds to TRBD1 (6 bases). This CDR3 contains 15 residues. V was pared by 7 bases and J by 0 bases, with 14 bases between. CDR3 sequence: CASTLGGSSTDTQYF. The DNA for the CDR3 is TGTGCCAGCACCCTAGGGGGTTCTAGCACAGATACGCAGTATTTT.